A single sample gave rise to the 28 T cell receptor beta chains below, sequenced in a study of T cell repertoires in aging, cancer and after chemotherapy. The template was genomic DNA from peripheral blood, not RNA. Multiplex touch-down PCR with TRB-A/B primers amplified rearranged V-D-J TRB sequences. TCRdb re-called the multiplex PCR reads with MiXCR, one entry per CDR3 protein. Among about 5,700 distinct CDR3 sequences listed, more than 40% were seen once. Sequenced material: blood. Every receptor here comes from a human donor with a blood cancer.

The table lists this clonotype with a few counts. This sequence joins TRBV12-3 or TRBV12-4 and TRBJ2-3; 10 positions agree with TRBD2. This CDR3 region has 13 residues. The ends lost 9 bases at V and 7 bases at J; junction bases unmatched: 7. CDR3 residues: CASAAGGLYTQYF. The CDR3 DNA follows: TGTGCCAGTGCAGCGGGGGGGCTTTATACGCAGTATTTT.

The sample holds a few counts of this clonotype. The chain links TRBV19 to TRBJ1-5; D may be TRBD1 (6 bases). Germline V gene sequence: CDR1 LNHDA, CDR2 SQIVND (reference sequence). The CDR3 loop spans 16 amino acids. With 5 bases removed from V and 2 bases from J, the gap between germline ends came to 16 bases. For the CDR3, the DNA is TGTGCCAGTAGTGTAACCAGGGGTAGTGGCAATCAGCCCCAGCATTTT. Residues: CASSVTRGSGNQPQHF.

V usage is TRBV18 and J usage is TRBJ2-7; either TRBD1 or TRBD2 may supply D (5 bases each). CDR3 size: 14 residues. Looked up from germline, CDR1 is KGHSH and CDR2 is LQKENI. Trimming took off 6 bases at V and 3 bases at J, with 15 bases between the two ends. The DNA of the CDR3 is TGTGCCAGCTCCCGGGACGGAAATAGCTACGAGCAGTACTTC. Its translation: CASSRDGNSYEQYF.

The V and J genes are TRBV10-3 and TRBJ2-3; possible D gene TRBD1, 5 bases. Germline CDR1 is ENHRY and CDR2 is SYGVKD. The CDR3 is 14 residues long. With 6 bases removed from V and 1 base from J, the gap between germline ends came to 11 bases. CDR3 in DNA: TGTGCCATCAGACCAGGGTGGGGCACAGATACGCAGTATTTT. Protein product: CAIRPGWGTDTQYF.

The chain employs TRBV7-2 and TRBJ2-1, with 9 bases that match TRBD1. CDR1 is SGHTA, CDR2 FQGNSA, per germline. The CDR3 covers 15 residues. V trimming: 4 bases; J trimming: 4 bases; junction bases outside the gene matches: 5. The CDR3 nucleotides read TGTGCCAGCAGCTGGGGACAGGGTAGTTACAATGAGCAGTTCTTC. Translating gives CASSWGQGSYNEQFF.

This clonotype is labeled large. The CDR3 loop reads CSVLDLSAGPQFF. The CDR3, as DNA: TGCAGCGTTCTAGATCTGTCGGCAGGACCCCAGTTCTTC. The rearrangement links TRBV29-1 to TRBJ2-1; D unclear. Trimming removed 5 bases at V and 13 bases at J, with 21 bases between. This CDR3 contains 13 residues. The germline gives CDR1 SQVTM, CDR2 ANQGSEA.

The V gene is TRBV6-1, the J gene TRBJ1-2; D ambiguous. Trimming removed 3 bases from V and 8 bases from J, with 16 bases in between. The CDR3 totals 14 residues. Germline CDR1 MNHNS, CDR2 SASEGT. This chain's CDR3 is CASSDSRRVRGYTF. The DNA of the CDR3 is TGTGCCAGCAGTGACTCGCGAAGGGTAAGGGGCTACACCTTC.

This clonotype was picked up a small number of times. The gene calls are TRBV12-3 or TRBV12-4 and TRBJ2-3, with a tentative D call TRBD2 (5 bases). This CDR3 comprises 14 residues. Deletions cut 5 bases from V and 2 bases from J, with 11 bases between. CDR3 in DNA: TGTGCCAGCAGTCTCCTGGACTTCACAGATACGCAGTATTTT. It specifies CASSLLDFTDTQYF.

This clonotype was detected once. V usage is TRBV5-4 and J usage is TRBJ1-5; TRBD1 agrees at 7 bases. V shed 0 bases, J shed 6 bases, and the junction held 9 bases outside the gene matches. The CDR3 covers 16 residues. Germline CDR1 SGHNT, CDR2 YYREEE (reference sequence). DNA for the CDR3: TGTGCCAGCAGCTTGGCCGGGACAGCCGGCGGTCAGCCCCAGCATTTT. This codes for CASSLAGTAGGQPQHF.

The gene calls are TRBV27 and TRBJ2-2; D is ambiguous. The CDR3 is made up of 13 amino acids. Per the germline V gene, CDR1 is MNHEY and CDR2 is SMNVEV (reference sequence). The ends were cut back, 6 bases at V and 0 bases at J, with 5 bases in the middle. The CDR3: CASSLANTGELFF. In nucleotides, the CDR3 is TGTGCCAGCAGCCTCGCGAACACCGGGGAGCTGTTTTTT.

This chain connects TRBV5-4 to TRBJ2-7; 9 nucleotides match TRBD1. Germline CDR1 and CDR2: SGHNT and YYREEE (reference sequence). The CDR3 is 16 residues long. Trimming at V came to 1 base and at J to 1 base, leaving 6 bases not matched to a gene. The DNA of the CDR3 is TGTGCCAGCAGCTTGCGTCCGGGACAGGGATCCTACGAGCAGTACTTC. Translated: CASSLRPGQGSYEQYF.

The CDR3 DNA sequence: TGTGCCAGCAGACTCTCCGGGGGGTCGGCTGAAGCTTTCTTT. This gives the protein CASRLSGGSAEAFF. V gene TRBV12-3 or TRBV12-4 combines with J gene TRBJ1-1; the D gene is possibly TRBD1 (5 bases). The CDR3 contains 14 residues. With 6 bases removed from V and 6 bases from J, the gap between germline ends came to 17 bases.

The chain has TRBV10-3 and TRBJ2-6; D remains unclear. The CDR3 consists of 18 residues. Germline CDR1 is ENHRY and CDR2 is SYGVKD. V lost 8 bases and J lost 0, with 20 bases in between. The DNA of the CDR3 is TGTGCCATCCCCTTGACCGAAGGGTCCGACTCTGGGGCCAACGTCCTGACTTTC. Its protein is CAIPLTEGSDSGANVLTF.

The chain uses TRBV29-1 and TRBJ2-7; a possible D gene is TRBD1 (6 bases). V lost 4 bases and J lost 4, with 11 bases in between. Germline loops: CDR1 SQVTM, CDR2 ANQGSEA. This CDR3 has 12 amino acids. The CDR3 protein is CSVVGASYEQYF. The DNA for the CDR3 is TGCAGCGTTGTGGGGGCTAGTTACGAGCAGTACTTC.

This clonotype was seen only once. V gene TRBV7-9 combines with J gene TRBJ2-7; a weak D match, TRBD2 (6 bases). The length of the CDR3 is 15 residues. CDR1 and CDR2 (germline): SEHNR, FQNEAQ (reference sequence). Trimming took off 5 bases at V and 6 bases at J, with 20 bases between the two ends. The CDR3 protein is CASSTPWVGGSEQYF. In DNA, the CDR3 is TGTGCCAGCAGCACCCCCTGGGTGGGAGGTAGCGAGCAGTACTTC.

The J gene is TRBJ2-5, the V gene TRBV5-4; 8 nucleotides line up with TRBD1. CDR3 length: 14 residues. V lost 5 bases, J lost 5 bases, and 8 bases stayed unmatched. CDR1 SGHNT and CDR2 YYREEE come from the germline V gene (reference sequence). The CDR3 bases are TGTGCCAGCAGTTCCCGACAGGGGTCGGAGACCCAGTACTTC. It yields the protein CASSSRQGSETQYF.

This clonotype showed up just a few times. The chain employs TRBV15 and TRBJ2-3; perhaps TRBD2 as D (6 bases). The CDR3 extends over 15 amino acids. V was trimmed by 0 bases and J by 2 bases, leaving 9 bases between them. CDR1 LNHNV and CDR2 YYDKDF come from the germline V gene (reference sequence). For the CDR3, the DNA is TGTGCCACCAGCAGAGATGGCGGGGACACAGATACGCAGTATTTT. Its translation: CATSRDGGDTDTQYF. The variable domain in full, with the rest retrieved from reference TRBV15 and TRBJ2-3, is DAMVIQNPRYQVTQFGKPVTLSCSQTLNHNVMYWYQQKSSQAPKLLFHYYDKDFNNEADTPDNFQSRRPNTSFCFLDIRSPGLGDTAMYLCATSRDGGDTDTQYFGPGTRLTVL.

V gene TRBV30 combines with J gene TRBJ2-6, with 8 bases fitting TRBD1. V shed 8 bases, J shed 1 base, and the junction held 16 bases outside the gene matches. The CDR3 totals 18 residues. CDR1 is GTSNPN and CDR2 is SVGIG in the germline V gene (reference sequence). The CDR3 DNA is TGTGCCAGCTCACCATCGGGACAGGTCCCTTCTGGGGCCAACGTCCTGACTTTC. This gives the protein CASSPSGQVPSGANVLTF.

CDR3 DNA sequence: TGTGCCAGCTCACCTGCCGGGACAAATTCACCCCTCCACTTT. It encodes CASSPAGTNSPLHF. This chain links TRBV18 with TRBJ1-6, with a weak D call TRBD1 (6 bases). The germline V gene has CDR1 KGHSH and CDR2 LQKENI. The CDR3 has 14 amino acids. Deletions cut 3 bases from V and 7 bases from J, with 10 bases between.

This clonotype was counted only a few times. V usage is TRBV29-1 and J usage is TRBJ2-7, with TRBD2 matching over 12 bases. With 1 base clipped from V and 5 bases from J, the junction kept 3 bases outside the gene matches. CDR3 length: 14 amino acids. Germline-derived CDR1 and CDR2 are SQVTM and ANQGSEA. The CDR3 bases are TGCAGCGTTGAAGGACTAGCGGGAGCGGACGAGCAGTACTTC. Translation: CSVEGLAGADEQYF.

This clonotype was picked up one time. The junction shows a germline mismatch at one end, possibly a read error. The V gene is TRBV6-5, the J gene TRBJ2-5; possible D gene TRBD1, 6 bases. Germline-derived CDR1 and CDR2 are MNHEY and SVGAGI. This CDR3 has 16 residues. This CDR3 reads CASSYSFTGNQESQYF. The DNA of the CDR3 is TGTGCCAGCAGTTACTCGTTTACAGGGAACCAAGAGAGCCAGTACTTC.

The chain recombines TRBV12-3 or TRBV12-4 with TRBJ1-5; possibly TRBD1 for D (5 bases). V was shortened by 3 bases and J by 0 bases, with 12 bases between the two germline ends. This CDR3 has 16 amino acids. CDR3 residues: CASSLWGSYSNQPQHF. The CDR3 region has the DNA TGTGCCAGCAGTTTGTGGGGCAGTTATAGCAATCAGCCCCAGCATTTT.

V usage is TRBV18 and J usage is TRBJ2-2, with D possibly TRBD1 on 6 matching bases. Per germline, CDR1 KGHSH and CDR2 LQKENI. V was shortened by 5 bases and J by 2 bases, with 12 bases between the two germline ends. The CDR3 loop spans 15 amino acids. The CDR3 reads CASSAQGLNTGELFF. Written as DNA, the CDR3 is TGTGCCAGCTCAGCTCAGGGGCTAAACACCGGGGAGCTGTTTTTT.

CDR3 sequence reads: CASSFTSGGVGNEQFF. CDR3 in DNA: TGTGCCAGCAGCTTCACTAGCGGGGGGGTGGGCAATGAGCAGTTCTTC. J is TRBJ2-1 and V is TRBV7-2, with TRBD2 matching 13 bases. J gave up 6 bases and V 3 bases, and 5 bases lay outside the gene matches. Germline CDR1 SGHTA, CDR2 FQGNSA. The CDR3 has 16 residues.

V usage is TRBV7-2 and J usage is TRBJ2-5, with 11 bases fitting TRBD2. CDR3 length equals 16 residues. V was clipped by 5 bases and J by 5 bases; unmatched bases: 10. Germline CDR1 is SGHTA and CDR2 is FQGNSA. The CDR3 loop reads CASSAGVAGGLETQYF. The CDR3 region has the DNA TGTGCCAGCAGCGCGGGGGTAGCGGGGGGGCTTGAGACCCAGTACTTC.

Regarding this clonotype: A clone one base away is much larger, so this may be a read error. V is TRBV29-1 and J is TRBJ1-3; D is perhaps TRBD1 (6 bases). V lost 7 bases to trimming and J lost 2 bases, with 15 bases between them. The CDR3 has 14 residues. Germline V gene data show CDR1 as SQVTM and CDR2 as ANQGSEA. This CDR3 is CSALLRGTGNTIYF. The CDR3 DNA follows: TGCAGCGCCCTTCTTAGGGGGACTGGAAACACCATATATTTT.

This clonotype was recorded a few times. The chain is built from TRBV5-4 and TRBJ2-5; D possibly uses TRBD1 or TRBD2 (5 bases each). V lost 1 base and J lost 1, with 11 bases in between. Per germline, CDR1 SGHNT and CDR2 YYREEE (reference sequence). The CDR3 extends over 15 amino acids. The CDR3 here is CASSLRGLLQETQYF. CDR3 nucleotide sequence: TGTGCCAGCAGCTTGCGGGGCCTCCTCCAAGAGACCCAGTACTTC.

This clonotype was found a few times. This sequence joins TRBV18 and TRBJ2-1, with 11 bases lining up with TRBD2. The germline CDR1 and CDR2 sequences are KGHSH and LQKENI. This CDR3 has 16 residues. V shed 2 bases and J 4 bases; nucleotides not matched to a gene: 4. CDR3 protein: CASSPESSGRYNEQFF. The CDR3 nucleotides are TGTGCCAGCTCACCAGAGTCTAGCGGGAGGTACAATGAGCAGTTCTTC.